Detailed here is one T cell receptor beta chain. This clone was seen a single time. Its antigen is currently not known. No much larger clonotype is one base removed from it; base qualities were not supplied. The collaborating institutions used their own protocols to collect whole blood in K2EDTA tubes. For TCRbeta analysis, collaborators shipped samples in one of three forms: frozen whole blood, isolated PBMCs, or DNA extracted from either of those sample types. The entry originates in a study of blood T cell repertoires in COVID-19 (TCRdb year 2020). The study in broad terms: Collaborator samples came from the United States, Italy and Spain and covered acute and convalescent phases of COVID-19. The prospective study material was composed of cDNA or gDNA derived from T cells, B-cell-depleted T cells, or PBMCs. Subjects who had been exposed to COVID-19, were actively infected with it, or had recovered from it provided the deeply sampled blood TCRbeta repertoires that made up the dataset. A freely available public database, intended as a resource for researchers studying the immune response to SARS-CoV-2, is where the repertoires were released. Samples were obtained from the ongoing ImmuneRACE study (first 160 participants) and from about 1,300 subjects provided by 6 global collaborators. Nearly every sample came with metadata listing a de-identified subject ID, COVID-19 status, age in years and sex. HLA class I and class II types, where available, came from metadata supplied by the sample provider rather than from assay-based typing.

What the work shows at the level of the full study, not this receptor alone: How much clinical and demographic metadata was included differed by source and by participant, and the metadata was provided uncurated.

The CDR3 runs 15 amino acids, cysteine and phenylalanine included. Kept here is only the CDR3 DNA, which spans 45 bases and is read in frame from base 1. In the germline V gene, CDR1 corresponds to SGHRS and CDR2 to YFSETQ. Unmatched junction bases come to 3, with V trimmed by 0 bases and J by 6 bases. The immunoSEQ Assay, a bias-controlled multiplex PCR, was used to amplify TCRbeta CDR3 regions from genomic DNA. The paper's data handling went like this. Nucleated cell counts per sample were estimated from amplification of reference gene primers within the assay. To quantify the absolute abundance of each unique TCRbeta CDR3 rearrangement, sequence reads were collapsed and filtered. Productive Simpson clonality was computed per sample as the square root of Simpson's diversity index over productive rearrangements. TCRdb took this table from immuneACCESS and kept in-frame rearrangements with V and J called. Such tables lack part of the clones; where checked against another copy, unresolved V genes explain under half of the gap, and the rest is unexplained. The D gene and trimming were derived from the DNA, and the V and J assignments and clone size from that table. This sample gives about 190,000 clones in total; around four fifths of them show up just once. Around 6.3% of the sample is held by the ten biggest clonotypes.

The chain couples TRBV5-1 to TRBJ1-6; TRBD1 agrees with 7 junctional bases. The sequence was collected from a woman between 35 and 50 years old with acute or convalescent COVID-19. Sequencing was performed on peripheral blood. The CDR3 is CASSLGGTVNSPLHF. The DNA sequence is as follows: TGCGCCAGCAGCTTGGGAGGGACAGTTAATTCACCCCTCCACTTT. Beyond the CDR3, the reference TRBV5-1 and TRBJ1-6 genes provide the residues; the full variable domain reads: KAGVTQTPRYLIKTRGQQVTLSCSPISGHRSVSWYQQTPGQGLQFLFEYFSETQRNKGNFPGRFSGRQFSNSRSEMNVSTLELGDSALYLCASSLGGTVNSPLHFGNGTRLTVT.